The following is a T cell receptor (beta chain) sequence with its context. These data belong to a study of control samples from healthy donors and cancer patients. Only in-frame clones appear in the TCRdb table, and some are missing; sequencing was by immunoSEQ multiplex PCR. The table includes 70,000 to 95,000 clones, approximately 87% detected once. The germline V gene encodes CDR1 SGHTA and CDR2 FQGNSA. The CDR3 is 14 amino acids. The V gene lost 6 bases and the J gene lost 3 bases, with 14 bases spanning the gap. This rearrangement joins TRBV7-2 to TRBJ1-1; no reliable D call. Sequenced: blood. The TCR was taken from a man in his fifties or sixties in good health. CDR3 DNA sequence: TGTGCCAGCAGGTACCTGACCGGGTACACTGAAGCTTTCTTT. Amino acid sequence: CASRYLTGYTEAFF.